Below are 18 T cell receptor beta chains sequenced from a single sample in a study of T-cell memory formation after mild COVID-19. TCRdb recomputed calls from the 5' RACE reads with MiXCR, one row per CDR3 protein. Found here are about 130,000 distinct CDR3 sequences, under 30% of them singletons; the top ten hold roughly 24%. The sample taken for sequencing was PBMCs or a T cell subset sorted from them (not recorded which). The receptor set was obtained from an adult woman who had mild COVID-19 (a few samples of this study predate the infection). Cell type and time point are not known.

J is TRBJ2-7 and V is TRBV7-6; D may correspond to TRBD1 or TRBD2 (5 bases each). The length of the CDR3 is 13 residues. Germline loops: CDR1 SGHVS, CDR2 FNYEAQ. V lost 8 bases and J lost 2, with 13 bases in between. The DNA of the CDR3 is TGTGCCAGCGGGACCGAACCAGCCTACGAGCAGTACTTC. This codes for CASGTEPAYEQYF.

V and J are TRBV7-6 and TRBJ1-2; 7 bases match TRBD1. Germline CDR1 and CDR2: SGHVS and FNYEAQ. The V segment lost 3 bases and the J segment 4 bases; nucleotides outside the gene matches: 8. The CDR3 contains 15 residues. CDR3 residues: CASSLQGVGPYGYTF. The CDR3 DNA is TGTGCCAGCAGCTTGCAGGGGGTAGGCCCCTATGGCTACACCTTC.

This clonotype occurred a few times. The CDR3 DNA is TGTGCCAGCAGTTACTCGAAGCGGCCCGGGGAGCTGTTTTTT. It specifies CASSYSKRPGELFF. The chain recombines TRBV6-5 with TRBJ2-2; a possible D gene is TRBD2 (5 bases). The CDR3 covers 14 residues. The V gene lost 0 bases and the J gene lost 6 bases, with 8 bases spanning the gap. CDR1 and CDR2 from the germline V gene are MNHEY and SVGAGI.

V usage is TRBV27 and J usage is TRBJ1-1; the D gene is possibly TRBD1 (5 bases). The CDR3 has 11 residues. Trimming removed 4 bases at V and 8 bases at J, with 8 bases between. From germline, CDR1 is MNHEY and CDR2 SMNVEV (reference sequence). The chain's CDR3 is CASSSTGEAFF. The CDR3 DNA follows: TGTGCCAGCAGTTCCACAGGAGAAGCTTTCTTT.

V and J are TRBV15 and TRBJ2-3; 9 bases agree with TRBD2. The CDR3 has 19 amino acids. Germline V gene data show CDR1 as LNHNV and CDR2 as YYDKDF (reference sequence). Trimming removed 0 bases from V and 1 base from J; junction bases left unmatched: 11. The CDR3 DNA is TGTGCCACCAGCAGAGACCTACTTCTAGCGGGAATCGGCACAGATACGCAGTATTTT. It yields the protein CATSRDLLLAGIGTDTQYF.

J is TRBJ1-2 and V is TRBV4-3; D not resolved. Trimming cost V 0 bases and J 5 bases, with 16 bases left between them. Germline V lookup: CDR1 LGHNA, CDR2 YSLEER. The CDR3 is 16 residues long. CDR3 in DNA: TGCGCCAGCAGCCAAGATAAAAAGGCTTCTTGGTATGGCTACACCTTC. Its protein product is CASSQDKKASWYGYTF.

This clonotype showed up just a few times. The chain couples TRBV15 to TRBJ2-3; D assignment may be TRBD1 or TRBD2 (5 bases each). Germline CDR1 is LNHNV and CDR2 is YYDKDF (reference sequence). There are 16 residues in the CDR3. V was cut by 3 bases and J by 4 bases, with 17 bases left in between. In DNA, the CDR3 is TGTGCCACCAGCAGGGGGGATCTCGGGTTTTCAGATACGCAGTATTTT. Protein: CATSRGDLGFSDTQYF.

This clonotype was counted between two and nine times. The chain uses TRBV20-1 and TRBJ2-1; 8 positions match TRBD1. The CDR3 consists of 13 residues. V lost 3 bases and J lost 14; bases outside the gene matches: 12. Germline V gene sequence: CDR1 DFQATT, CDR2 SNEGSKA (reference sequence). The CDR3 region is CSASDGQGIREFF. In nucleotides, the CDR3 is TGCAGTGCTAGTGACGGACAGGGTATCCGCGAGTTCTTC.

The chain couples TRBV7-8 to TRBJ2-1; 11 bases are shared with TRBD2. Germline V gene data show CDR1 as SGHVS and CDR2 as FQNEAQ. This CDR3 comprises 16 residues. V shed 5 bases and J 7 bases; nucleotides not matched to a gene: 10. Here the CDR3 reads CASSHELAGEGNEQFF. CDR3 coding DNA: TGTGCCAGCAGCCATGAACTAGCGGGAGAAGGGAATGAGCAGTTCTTC.

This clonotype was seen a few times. The DNA of the CDR3 is TGTGCCAGCAGCCCTAGACAGACAAATCAGCCCCAGCATTTT. Its protein is CASSPRQTNQPQHF. This rearrangement joins TRBV7-8 to TRBJ1-5; D may be TRBD1 (5 bases). V was cut by 5 bases and J by 4 bases, with 12 bases left in between. CDR1 and CDR2 from the germline V gene are SGHVS and FQNEAQ. CDR3 size: 14 residues.

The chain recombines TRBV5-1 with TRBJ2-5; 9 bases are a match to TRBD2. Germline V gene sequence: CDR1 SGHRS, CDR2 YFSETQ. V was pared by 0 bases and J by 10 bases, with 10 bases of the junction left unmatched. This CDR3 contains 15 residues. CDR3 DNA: TGCGCCAGCAGCTTGGAACTGCGGGAGGGCTGGATCCAGTACTTC. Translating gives CASSLELREGWIQYF.

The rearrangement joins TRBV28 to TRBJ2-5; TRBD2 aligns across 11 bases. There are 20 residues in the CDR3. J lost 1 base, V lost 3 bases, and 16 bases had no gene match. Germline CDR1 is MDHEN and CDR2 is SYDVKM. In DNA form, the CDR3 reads TGTGCCAGCAGTTTCCCCCGAAGAGTGGCTAGCGGGAGGTCCCAAGAGACCCAGTACTTC. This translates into CASSFPRRVASGRSQETQYF.

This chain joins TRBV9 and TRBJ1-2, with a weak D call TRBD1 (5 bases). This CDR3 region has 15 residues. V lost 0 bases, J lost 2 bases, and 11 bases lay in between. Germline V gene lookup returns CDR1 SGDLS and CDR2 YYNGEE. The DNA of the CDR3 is TGTGCCAGCAGCGTAGGTCAAGGGGCCAACTATGGCTACACCTTC. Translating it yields CASSVGQGANYGYTF.

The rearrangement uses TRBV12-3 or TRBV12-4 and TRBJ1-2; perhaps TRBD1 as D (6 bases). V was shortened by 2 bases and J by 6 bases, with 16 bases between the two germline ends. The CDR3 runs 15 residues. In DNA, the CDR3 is TGTGCCAGCAGTTTATTTTGGGGGGCGGGCGATGGCTACACCTTC. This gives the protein CASSLFWGAGDGYTF.

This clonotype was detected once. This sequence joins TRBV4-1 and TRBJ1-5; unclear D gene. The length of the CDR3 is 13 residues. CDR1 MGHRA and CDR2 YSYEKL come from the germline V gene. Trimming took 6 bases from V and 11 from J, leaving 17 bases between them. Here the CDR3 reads CASRPFSPWAQHF. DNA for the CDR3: TGCGCCAGCAGGCCCTTCAGCCCCTGGGCCCAGCATTTT.

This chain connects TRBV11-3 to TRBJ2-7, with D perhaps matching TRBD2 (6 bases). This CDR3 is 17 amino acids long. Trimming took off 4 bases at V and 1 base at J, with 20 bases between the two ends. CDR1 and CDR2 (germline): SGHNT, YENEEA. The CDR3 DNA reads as TGTGCCAGCAGCTCGGGACTGTGGGTCGTCCAATCCTACGAGCAGTACTTC. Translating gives CASSSGLWVVQSYEQYF. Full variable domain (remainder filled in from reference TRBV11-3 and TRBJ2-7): EAGVVQSPRYKIIEKKQPVAFWCNPISGHNTLYWYLQNLGQGPELLIRYENEEAVDDSQLPKDRFSAERLKGVDSTLKIQPAELGDSAVYLCASSSGLWVVQSYEQYFGPGTRLTVT.

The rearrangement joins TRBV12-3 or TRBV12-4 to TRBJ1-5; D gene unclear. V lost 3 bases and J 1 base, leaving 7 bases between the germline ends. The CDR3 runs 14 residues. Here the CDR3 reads CASSFDGSNQPQHF. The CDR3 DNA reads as TGTGCCAGCAGTTTCGACGGCAGCAATCAGCCCCAGCATTTT.

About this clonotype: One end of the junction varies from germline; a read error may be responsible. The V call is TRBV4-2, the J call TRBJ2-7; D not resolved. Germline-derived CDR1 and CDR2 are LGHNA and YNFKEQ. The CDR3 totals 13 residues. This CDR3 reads CAISPNPQDEQYF. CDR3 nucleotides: TGTGCCATCAGCCCCAACCCGCAAGACGAGCAGTACTTC.